The next 7 T cell receptor beta chains were all read from a single sample in a study of T cells expressing NK-cell markers. TCRdb derives one entry per CDR3 protein from the 5' RACE reads, leaving out DNA. The sample holds about 390,000 distinct CDR3 sequences. The sequencing input was blood T cells: a sorted CD56 or NKG2C T cell subset, CD4+ or CD8+ T cells, or bulk PBMC T cells (not recorded which). These receptors were obtained from a woman between 50 and 59 years old in good health.

This chain links TRBV3-1 with TRBJ2-2; TCRdb's D call, TRBD1, is unchecked because there is no DNA. Germline CDR1 and CDR2: LGHDT and YNNKEL (reference sequence). The CDR3 sequence is 16 residues long. CDR3 sequence: CASSQDQPDRDGELFF.

The rearrangement links TRBV3-1 to TRBJ2-1; TCRdb designates TRBD2, a call that cannot be tested without DNA. CDR3 length: 14 residues. Germline assignment: CDR1 LGHDT and CDR2 YNNKEL (reference sequence). CDR3 protein: CASSPSRTYNEQFF.

The chain uses TRBV13 and TRBJ2-6; the D call from TCRdb, TRBD2, cannot be confirmed without DNA. The CDR3 has 14 residues. Germline V gene data show CDR1 as PRHDT and CDR2 as FYEKMQ (reference sequence). CDR3 amino acids: CASSVDSWANVLTF.

The rearrangement uses TRBV14 and TRBJ2-7; there is no DNA to check the TCRdb D call of TRBD1. Germline V gene data show CDR1 as SGHDN and CDR2 as FVKESK. This CDR3 comprises 13 residues. The CDR3 spells CASREGNLGEQYF. Complete variable domain (other parts from reference TRBV14 and TRBJ2-7): EAGVTQFPSHSVIEKGQTVTLRCDPISGHDNLYWYRRVMGKEIKFLLHFVKESKQDESGMPNNRFLAERTGGTYSTLKVQPAELEDSGVYFCASREGNLGEQYFGPGTRLTVT.

The chain employs TRBV4-2 and TRBJ2-2; TCRdb outputs TRBD2, but without DNA this stays unchecked. CDR1 is LGHNA, CDR2 YNFKEQ, per germline. This CDR3 spans 15 amino acids. CDR3 loop: CASSQSGGSAGELFF.

The V and J genes are TRBV5-5 and TRBJ2-5; TCRdb selects TRBD1, and the lack of DNA leaves this call unchecked. Germline assignment: CDR1 SGHKS and CDR2 YYEKEE (reference sequence). CDR3 length: 14 amino acids. The CDR3 region is CASSWETGLETQYF.

The CDR3 loop reads CASSLVAAGARSEQYF. The chain recombines TRBV5-1 with TRBJ2-7; with no DNA, the TCRdb D assignment of TRBD2 cannot be verified. Germline CDR1 SGHRS, CDR2 YFSETQ. The CDR3 is made up of 16 amino acids.